This TCR beta chain derives from a study of early T cells in non-severe SARS-CoV-2 infection. This clonotype was detected ten times or more. The CDR3 length is 12 residues. Looked up from germline, CDR1 is WNHNN and CDR2 is SYGVQD (reference sequence). V gave up 7 bases and J gave up 5 bases, with 11 bases separating them. In TCRdb, the 5' RACE reads were re-called with MiXCR into one record per CDR3 protein. Of 55,000 or so distinct CDR3 sequences listed, 9.5% to 15% are singletons. The chain uses TRBV10-1 and TRBJ1-1; D is perhaps TRBD1 (5 bases). The receptor's source is an adult who was a healthcare worker with PCR-confirmed SARS-CoV-2 infection or an uninfected control (not recorded which). The sequencing sample was made of whole blood. The CDR3, as DNA: TGCGCCAGCACCGACGGGGGAACTGAAGCTTTCTTT. It specifies CASTDGGTEAFF.